The 25 T cell receptor beta chains below come from one sample, sequenced in a study of cytomegalovirus exposure and HLA in healthy donors. Primers included in the PCR were 60 Vbeta and 13 Jbeta primers. TCRdb keeps only in-frame clones here, not all; method: immunoSEQ multiplex PCR. The sample lists 130,000 to 150,000 clones, approximately 80% occurring once. The sample taken for sequencing was PBMCs. These receptors were obtained from a woman aged 60-75 years in good health and CMV-seropositive.

This clone was seen once. The V gene is TRBV11-2, the J gene TRBJ2-5; 7 nucleotides line up with TRBD1. V shed 5 bases and J 2 bases; nucleotides not matched to a gene: 2. From germline, CDR1 is SGHAT and CDR2 FQNNGV. This CDR3 is 13 amino acids long. The CDR3 nucleotides read TGTGCCAGCAGCCGACAGGGTCAAGAGACCCAGTACTTC. It translates to CASSRQGQETQYF.

This sequence joins TRBV4-1 and TRBJ1-2, with D perhaps matching TRBD1 (5 bases). Germline CDR1 reads MGHRA; CDR2 reads YSYEKL. V lost 6 bases and J lost 3, with 14 bases in between. The CDR3 extends over 14 amino acids. This CDR3 reads CASRQTRVDYGYTF. CDR3 nucleotides: TGCGCCAGCAGACAAACCAGGGTGGACTATGGCTACACCTTC.

The rearrangement uses TRBV2 and TRBJ2-2; possibly TRBD1 for D (6 bases). Germline V gene data show CDR1 as SNHLY and CDR2 as FYNNEI. This CDR3 contains 14 residues. With 6 bases removed from V and 3 bases from J, the gap between germline ends came to 11 bases. DNA of the CDR3: TGTGCCAGCAGCTACAGGGAACACACCGGGGAGCTGTTTTTT. Its translation: CASSYREHTGELFF.

The gene calls are TRBV7-2 and TRBJ2-3, with 14 bases identical to TRBD2. The ends lost 5 bases at V and 3 bases at J; junction bases unmatched: 7. The length of the CDR3 is 17 residues. Germline CDR1 is SGHTA and CDR2 is FQGNSA. The CDR3 sequence is CASSPSGTSGGTDTQYF. The CDR3 nucleotides read TGTGCCAGCAGCCCCTCCGGGACTAGCGGGGGAACAGATACGCAGTATTTT.

The CDR3 region is CASSLVKVRDEKLFF. The CDR3 region has the DNA TGTGCCAGCAGTTTGGTCAAAGTTCGGGATGAAAAACTGTTTTTT. The rearrangement joins TRBV28 to TRBJ1-4, with D unclear. Per the germline V gene, CDR1 is MDHEN and CDR2 is SYDVKM. The CDR3 sequence is 15 residues long. Trimming took 3 bases from V and 6 from J, leaving 14 bases between them.

The rearrangement links TRBV5-1 to TRBJ2-5; 9 positions agree with TRBD2. CDR3 length: 14 amino acids. Germline V lookup: CDR1 SGHRS, CDR2 YFSETQ. V shed 3 bases and J 6 bases; nucleotides not matched to a gene: 6. The DNA for the CDR3 is TGCGCCAGCAGCTCCTTTAGCGGGAGCCAGACCCAGTACTTC. This codes for CASSSFSGSQTQYF.

The chain links TRBV29-1 to TRBJ2-4; 7 nucleotides align to TRBD2. This CDR3 contains 12 residues. With V trimmed by 4 bases and J by 8 bases, 5 bases remained unmatched. CDR1 and CDR2 (germline): SQVTM, ANQGSEA. The CDR3 here is CSVVGLEDIQYF. The DNA for the CDR3 is TGCAGCGTTGTAGGACTAGAGGACATTCAGTACTTC. Using reference TRBV29-1 and TRBJ2-4 for the parts outside the CDR3, the full variable domain is SAVISQKPSRDICQRGTSLTIQCQVDSQVTMMFWYRQQPGQSLTLIATANQGSEATYESGFVIDKFPISRPNLTFSTLTVSNMSPEDSSIYLCSVVGLEDIQYFGAGTRLSVL.

Details on this clone: At one end, the junction sequence differs from germline, possibly due to a read error. The chain combines TRBV7-7 with TRBJ2-2; D is possibly TRBD2 (6 bases). This CDR3 comprises 13 residues. The germline V gene has CDR1 SSHAT and CDR2 FNYEAQ (reference sequence). The CDR3 reads CASSLRESGELFF. Written as DNA, the CDR3 is TGTGCTAGCAGCTTACGGGAGTCCGGGGAGCTGTTTTTT.

The chain employs TRBV19 and TRBJ2-7; D is perhaps TRBD1 (5 bases). The CDR3 has 12 residues. V lost 7 bases, J lost 4 bases, and 11 bases lay in between. Germline V gene sequence: CDR1 LNHDA, CDR2 SQIVND (reference sequence). This CDR3 is CASMGHFYEQYF. DNA for the CDR3: TGTGCCAGTATGGGGCATTTTTACGAGCAGTACTTC.

The rearrangement joins TRBV5-1 to TRBJ2-1; maybe TRBD2 (5 bases). Germline V gives CDR1 SGHRS, CDR2 YFSETQ. This CDR3 has 16 amino acids. V was shortened by 1 base and J by 2 bases, with 13 bases between the two germline ends. Here the CDR3 reads CASSLLGLSPYNEQFF. CDR3 DNA sequence: TGCGCCAGCAGCTTGCTAGGACTCTCACCCTACAATGAGCAGTTCTTC.

The table lists this clone with a few counts. CDR3 protein: CSVKTSGANVLTF. As DNA, the CDR3 is TGCAGCGTGAAAACTTCTGGGGCCAACGTCCTGACTTTC. The V and J genes are TRBV29-1 and TRBJ2-6, with D unresolved. The CDR3 loop spans 13 amino acids. V was trimmed by 6 bases and J by 1 base, leaving 7 bases between them. Per germline, CDR1 SQVTM and CDR2 ANQGSEA.

This clone has a single count. The genes are TRBV9 and TRBJ2-6; D possibly corresponds to TRBD2 (6 bases). Trimming left V 0 bases short and J 0 bases short, with 19 bases between. The germline V gene has CDR1 SGDLS and CDR2 YYNGEE. The CDR3 totals 20 residues. The DNA for the CDR3 is TGTGCCAGCAGCGTAGGGTTGAGCGACGGGAGTGGCTCTGGGGCCAACGTCCTGACTTTC. This gives the protein CASSVGLSDGSGSGANVLTF.

The chain uses TRBV10-1 and TRBJ1-1; 7 bases line up with TRBD1. From germline, CDR1 is WNHNN and CDR2 SYGVQD (reference sequence). The CDR3 runs 16 residues. V gave up 7 bases and J gave up 5 bases; unmatched junction bases: 16. The CDR3 DNA sequence: TGCGCCAGCACTAATAACCTGGGACAGATATGGACTGAAGCTTTCTTT. Translation gives CASTNNLGQIWTEAFF.

The chain couples TRBV5-1 to TRBJ1-1; 8 bases fit TRBD1. Trimming took 2 bases from V and 4 from J; bases not matched to a gene: 4. The CDR3 loop spans 14 amino acids. Per germline, CDR1 SGHRS and CDR2 YFSETQ. The CDR3 loop reads CASSFTGGSTEAFF. CDR3 DNA: TGCGCCAGCAGCTTCACAGGGGGGAGCACTGAAGCTTTCTTT. Full variable domain (remainder filled in from reference TRBV5-1 and TRBJ1-1): KAGVTQTPRYLIKTRGQQVTLSCSPISGHRSVSWYQQTPGQGLQFLFEYFSETQRNKGNFPGRFSGRQFSNSRSEMNVSTLELGDSALYLCASSFTGGSTEAFFGQGTRLTVV.

This chain uses TRBV11-2 with TRBJ2-3, with 10 bases that match TRBD2. V trimming: 4 bases; J trimming: 0 bases; junction bases outside the gene matches: 4. This CDR3 spans 16 amino acids. Germline CDR1 SGHAT, CDR2 FQNNGV. The CDR3 DNA reads as TGTGCCAGCAGCTCAATACTAGCGGGAAGCACAGATACGCAGTATTTT. This translates into CASSSILAGSTDTQYF.

The chain employs TRBV5-4 and TRBJ2-3, with 9 positions matching TRBD2. Germline CDR1 and CDR2: SGHNT and YYREEE (reference sequence). Trimming took 5 bases from V and 1 from J; bases not matched to a gene: 8. The CDR3 has 16 residues. In nucleotides, the CDR3 is TGTGCCAGCAGGGGGGGACTAGCCGAAGGCACAGATACGCAGTATTTT. Translated: CASRGGLAEGTDTQYF.

This chain joins TRBV28 and TRBJ2-7, with TRBD1 matching 7 bases. J lost 6 bases, V lost 8 bases, and 7 bases had no gene match. There are 12 residues in the CDR3. CDR1 MDHEN and CDR2 SYDVKM come from the germline V gene. CDR3 residues: CASRQGNGEQYF. The CDR3 nucleotides read TGTGCCAGCCGACAGGGAAACGGCGAGCAGTACTTC.

This chain connects TRBV7-9 to TRBJ1-3, with 7 positions matching TRBD1. CDR3 length: 16 residues. The germline gives CDR1 SEHNR, CDR2 FQNEAQ (reference sequence). The V gene end was trimmed by 5 bases and the J gene end by 0 bases; junction bases not matched to a gene: 7. The CDR3 region is CASSQLTGASGNTIYF. The CDR3 nucleotides are TGTGCCAGCAGCCAACTTACAGGGGCCTCTGGAAACACCATATATTTT.

In regard to this clone: One end of the junction varies from germline; a read error may be responsible. The chain uses TRBV6-5 and TRBJ1-6; D perhaps matches TRBD1 (6 bases). CDR1 is MNHEY and CDR2 is SVGAGI in the germline V gene. The CDR3 length is 14 residues. The CDR3 loop reads CASSYRQVNTPLHF. The CDR3 DNA follows: TGTGCCAGCAGTTATCGACAGGTTAATACACCCCTCCACTTT.

V gene TRBV6-5 combines with J gene TRBJ2-2; D is uncertain. Trimming shortened V by 6 bases and J by 0 bases, and 8 bases separated the two germline ends. CDR1 is MNHEY and CDR2 is SVGAGI in the germline V gene. The CDR3 sequence is 14 residues long. The DNA for the CDR3 is TGTGCCAGCAGCAGTTCCGCGAACACCGGGGAGCTGTTTTTT. Encoded protein: CASSSSANTGELFF.

The CDR3: CASSLEQAKSVEQFF. CDR3 DNA: TGCGCCAGCAGCTTGGAACAGGCAAAATCGGTTGAGCAGTTCTTC. The J gene is TRBJ2-1, the V gene TRBV5-1; D may be TRBD1 (5 bases). The CDR3 is made up of 15 amino acids. Germline V gene sequence: CDR1 SGHRS, CDR2 YFSETQ. The V end lost 0 bases, the J end lost 9 bases, and 16 bases lay between the germline ends. Based on the CDR3 plus reference TRBV5-1 and TRBJ2-1, the full variable domain is KAGVTQTPRYLIKTRGQQVTLSCSPISGHRSVSWYQQTPGQGLQFLFEYFSETQRNKGNFPGRFSGRQFSNSRSEMNVSTLELGDSALYLCASSLEQAKSVEQFFGPGTRLTVL.

This clone was seen once. The chain joins TRBV6-5 to TRBJ2-7; D is possibly TRBD2 (6 bases). Germline V gives CDR1 MNHEY, CDR2 SVGAGI. This CDR3 spans 15 amino acids. The V end was cut by 6 bases, the J end by 4 bases, with 19 bases between. CDR3 in DNA: TGTGCCAGCAGACCCAGCTATGGCGGGAATTACGAGCAGTACTTC. Translating it yields CASRPSYGGNYEQYF.

This chain joins TRBV6-5 and TRBJ1-2, with D hard to call. This CDR3 contains 14 residues. V shed 2 bases and J shed 2 bases, with 9 bases lying between them. In germline, CDR1 is MNHEY, CDR2 SVGAGI. The CDR3 loop reads CASSYARTNYGYTF. In DNA form, the CDR3 reads TGTGCCAGCAGTTACGCCAGAACCAACTATGGCTACACCTTC.

This clone showed up just a few times. This chain joins TRBV7-2 and TRBJ2-7, with 9 bases matching TRBD1. The CDR3 is 14 amino acids. The trim removed 3 bases at V and 7 bases at J, leaving 7 bases unmatched. Looked up from germline, CDR1 is SGHTA and CDR2 is FQGNSA. The CDR3 coding sequence is TGTGCCAGCAGCTTTGGACAGGGGCCGGGAGAGCAGTACTTC. Translation gives CASSFGQGPGEQYF.

The chain combines TRBV4-2 with TRBJ2-2, with D possibly being TRBD1 (6 bases). V gave up 5 bases and J gave up 5 bases, with 12 bases separating them. The CDR3 has 14 amino acids. The germline V gene encodes CDR1 LGHNA and CDR2 YNFKEQ. CDR3 bases: TGTGCCAGCAGCTCATACAGGGATACCGGGGAGCTGTTTTTT. Its translation: CASSSYRDTGELFF.